Shown below are 10 T cell receptor beta chains from a single sample sequenced in a study of blood T cell repertoires in COVID-19. Produced via immunoSEQ multiplex PCR; TCRdb's table is partial and in-frame only. In the table there are about 89,000 clones, 75% to 90% of which are singletons. Input material: peripheral blood. The receptors derive from a male donor with acute or convalescent COVID-19.

V usage is TRBV27 and J usage is TRBJ1-3, with D possibly TRBD1 on 5 matching bases. V lost 6 bases and J lost 4, with 13 bases in between. Germline CDR1 is MNHEY and CDR2 is SMNVEV (reference sequence). The CDR3 loop spans 14 amino acids. The CDR3 region is CASSRTSRGNTIYF. In nucleotides, the CDR3 is TGTGCCAGCAGCCGGACAAGCCGGGGAAACACCATATATTTT.

This chain links TRBV19 with TRBJ2-3; weak D call: TRBD2 (5 bases). The CDR3 is made up of 12 amino acids. The germline V gene encodes CDR1 LNHDA and CDR2 SQIVND (reference sequence). V dropped 5 bases and J dropped 7 bases, with 10 bases sitting between them. The CDR3, as DNA: TGTGCCAGTAGTCCAGGAGGCCATACGCAGTATTTT. Protein sequence: CASSPGGHTQYF.

This chain links TRBV30 with TRBJ1-6; 7 bases are a match to TRBD1. There are 13 residues in the CDR3. V lost 3 bases to trimming and J lost 8 bases; unmatched junction nucleotides: 4. CDR1 is GTSNPN and CDR2 is SVGIG in the germline V gene (reference sequence). CDR3 in DNA: TGTGCCTGGAGCCCCGGACAGGATTCACCCCTCCACTTT. This codes for CAWSPGQDSPLHF.

V usage is TRBV27 and J usage is TRBJ2-7; tentatively, D is TRBD1 (6 bases). The CDR3 is 15 residues long. CDR1 is MNHEY, CDR2 SMNVEV, per germline (reference sequence). Trimming removed 1 base at V and 7 bases at J, with 17 bases between. The CDR3 sequence is CASSLFPQGRREQYF. DNA of the CDR3: TGTGCCAGCAGTTTATTCCCACAGGGTCGAAGAGAGCAGTACTTC.

The chain joins TRBV3-1 (or the pseudogene TRBV3-2) to TRBJ2-1; 8 bases match TRBD1. Trimming cost V 0 bases and J 0 bases; bases outside gene matches: 19. The CDR3 length is 22 residues. CDR1 and CDR2 from the germline V gene are LGHDT and YNNKEL (reference sequence). The CDR3 spells CASSQDRPPGQEIPSSYNEQFF. In DNA, the CDR3 is TGTGCCAGCAGCCAAGATCGCCCCCCGGGACAGGAAATCCCGAGCTCCTACAATGAGCAGTTCTTC.

The V and J genes are TRBV30 and TRBJ1-5, with a possible D match to TRBD1 (6 bases). The CDR3 consists of 14 residues. Looked up from germline, CDR1 is GTSNPN and CDR2 is SVGIG (reference sequence). Trimming took off 2 bases at V and 4 bases at J, with 12 bases between the two ends. The CDR3 region is CAWSTRDKNQPQHF. The CDR3 DNA sequence: TGTGCCTGGAGTACCCGGGACAAGAATCAGCCCCAGCATTTT.

The J gene is TRBJ1-1, the V gene TRBV3-1 (or the pseudogene TRBV3-2), with D maybe TRBD1 (5 bases). The CDR3 spans 11 residues. V lost 3 bases and J lost 11, with 10 bases in between. Germline values: CDR1 LGHDT, CDR2 YNNKEL (reference sequence). The CDR3 reads CASSQGGGAFF. The DNA for the CDR3 is TGTGCCAGCAGCCAGGGGGGAGGCGCTTTCTTT.

V usage is TRBV18 and J usage is TRBJ2-5, with no clear D. The germline V gene encodes CDR1 KGHSH and CDR2 LQKENI. The CDR3 spans 14 residues. Trimming removed 3 bases from V and 1 base from J, with 9 bases in between. Here the CDR3 reads CASSPGSFQETQYF. The CDR3 DNA is TGTGCCAGCTCACCGGGCAGCTTCCAAGAGACCCAGTACTTC.

J is TRBJ1-2 and V is TRBV6-5; 8 bases are a match to TRBD1. After removal of 5 bases from V and 8 bases from J, the junction contained 10 bases not matched to a gene. This CDR3 region has 14 residues. The germline V gene encodes CDR1 MNHEY and CDR2 SVGAGI. CDR3 loop: CASSPPDRVAGYTF. The CDR3 nucleotides read TGTGCCAGCAGTCCCCCGGACAGGGTAGCCGGCTACACCTTC.

The J gene is TRBJ1-5, the V gene TRBV24-1, with 8 bases fitting TRBD1. Germline values: CDR1 KGHDR, CDR2 SFDVKD. This CDR3 contains 14 residues. The V and J ends lost 6 bases and 4 bases, in that order; junction bases with no gene match: 4. CDR3 bases: TGTGCCACCAGTTCAGGGGGCTGGAATCAGCCCCAGCATTTT. Its translation is CATSSGGWNQPQHF.